This T cell receptor (beta chain) is from a study of cytomegalovirus exposure and HLA in healthy donors. PCR used 60 Vbeta primers and 13 Jbeta primers. This table comes from immunoSEQ multiplex PCR, and its TCRdb copy is limited to in-frame clones, with some not included. This sample has approximately 93,000 clones, with 82% found just once. Comment on this clone: Its antigen is as yet unknown.

V shed 3 bases and J shed 5 bases, with 5 bases lying between them. Germline V CDR1 and CDR2: LNHDA, SQIVND (reference sequence). The CDR3 length is 12 residues. Study outcomes and limitations: With later analysis, a missense DCLRE1C variant became linked to TCR beta V- and J-gene trimming. The classifier was said to identify cytomegalovirus status with high specificity and sensitivity. Later analysis indicated greater clonal expansion among HLA-associated TCR beta chains than among equally common other chains.

The sequenced sample consisted of PBMCs. The gene calls are TRBV19 and TRBJ1-5; D gene ambiguous. This receptor was taken from a man aged 45 to 65 in good health and CMV-seronegative. For the CDR3, the DNA is TGTGCCAGTAGTATTCTATATCAGCCCCAGCATTTT. The encoded protein is CASSILYQPQHF.